The 22 T cell receptor beta chains given below trace back to one sample, sequenced in a study of monozygotic twins with inflammatory bowel disease. TCRdb re-called the 5' RACE reads, yielding one record per CDR3 amino acid sequence without DNA. The sample yields 420,000 or so distinct CDR3 sequences, of which the top ten take up 2% to 3%. Material: blood. The receptors originated from a human donor with ulcerative colitis or Crohn's disease, or a healthy co-twin of an affected twin (not recorded which).

The chain recombines TRBV7-2 with TRBJ2-1; no DNA is available, so the TRBD2 call from TCRdb remains unchecked. Germline V CDR1 and CDR2: SGHTA, FQGNSA. The CDR3 covers 16 residues. The CDR3 reads CASSPPGLPSYNEQFF.

This rearrangement joins TRBV4-1 to TRBJ2-1; TCRdb designates TRBD2, a call that cannot be tested without DNA. Germline loops: CDR1 MGHRA, CDR2 YSYEKL. The CDR3 extends over 17 amino acids. The CDR3 reads CASSPQGTSGNYNEQFF.

The rearrangement joins TRBV28 to TRBJ1-2. Looked up from germline, CDR1 is MDHEN and CDR2 is SYDVKM. This CDR3 has 13 residues. CDR3 amino acids: CASSWTANYGYTF.

The chain uses TRBV12-3 or TRBV12-4 and TRBJ1-1; the D call of TRBD1 rests on TCRdb alone, since no DNA is present to check it. The CDR3 contains 14 residues. CDR3 loop: CASSFRQGRTEAFF.

The genes are TRBV6-1 and TRBJ2-2; the TCRdb D gene call, TRBD2, has no DNA to confirm it. Germline V lookup: CDR1 MNHNS, CDR2 SASEGT. This CDR3 is 16 amino acids long. This CDR3 reads CASTHLAGAITGELFF.

The rearrangement uses TRBV7-2 and TRBJ1-5; TCRdb's D call of TRBD1 is untestable without DNA. CDR3 length: 15 residues. Germline V gene data show CDR1 as SGHTA and CDR2 as FQGNSA. CDR3 in amino acids: CASSPQTGGNQPQHF. The full variable domain, in which reference TRBV7-2 and TRBJ1-5 provide the parts outside the CDR3, is GAGVSQSPSNKVTEKGKDVELRCDPISGHTALYWYRQSLGQGLEFLIYFQGNSAPDKSGLPSDRFSAERTGGSVSTLTIQRTQQEDSAVYLCASSPQTGGNQPQHFGDGTRLSIL.

The CDR3 here is CASSMGPGSGNQPQHF. The V gene is TRBV19, the J gene TRBJ1-5; TCRdb proposes TRBD1, but this gene call is untestable without DNA. The CDR3 has 16 residues. Per germline, CDR1 LNHDA and CDR2 SQIVND (reference sequence). Variable domain in full (rest from reference TRBV19 and TRBJ1-5): DGGITQSPKYLFRKEGQNVTLSCEQNLNHDAMYWYRQDPGQGLRLIYYSQIVNDFQKGDIAEGYSVSREKKESFPLTVTSAQKNPTAFYLCASSMGPGSGNQPQHFGDGTRLSIL.

The CDR3 region is CASSLLAGPNTGELFF. The J gene is TRBJ2-2, the V gene TRBV5-1; the TRBD2 assignment by TCRdb is unverifiable without DNA. The CDR3 length is 16 residues. Germline assignment: CDR1 SGHRS and CDR2 YFSETQ.

The V gene is TRBV29-1, the J gene TRBJ1-4. Germline V gene sequence: CDR1 SQVTM, CDR2 ANQGSEA. The CDR3 has 13 amino acids. CDR3 in amino acids: CSASRPPNEKLFF.

The rearrangement links TRBV3-1 to TRBJ2-2. The CDR3 contains 14 residues. Germline CDR1 reads LGHDT; CDR2 reads YNNKEL (reference sequence). The CDR3 loop is CASSPHVGTGELFF. Using reference TRBV3-1 and TRBJ2-2 for the parts outside the CDR3, the full variable domain is DTAVSQTPKYLVTQMGNDKSIKCEQNLGHDTMYWYKQDSKKFLKIMFSYNNKELIINETVPNRFSPKSPDKAHLNLHINSLELGDSAVYFCASSPHVGTGELFFGEGSRLTVL.

J is TRBJ1-2 and V is TRBV5-4. The germline CDR1 and CDR2 sequences are SGHNT and YYREEE (reference sequence). CDR3 length equals 15 residues. CDR3 loop: CASSFTGGRGYGYTF.

This chain links TRBV28 with TRBJ2-1; TCRdb calls TRBD1, which cannot be checked without DNA. CDR3 size: 14 residues. The germline V gene has CDR1 MDHEN and CDR2 SYDVKM. This CDR3 is CASIGGRAYNEQFF.

The chain is built from TRBV30 and TRBJ2-1; TCRdb's assignment of TRBD1 cannot be checked, as there is no DNA. CDR1 GTSNPN and CDR2 SVGIG come from the germline V gene (reference sequence). The length of the CDR3 is 12 residues. CDR3: CACTPGGHEQFF. Complete variable domain (other parts from reference TRBV30 and TRBJ2-1): SQTIHQWPATLVQPVGSPLSLECTVEGTSNPNLYWYRQAAGRGLQLLFYSVGIGQISSEVPQNLSASRPQDRQFILSSKKLLLSDSGFYLCACTPGGHEQFFGPGTRLTVL.

The chain links TRBV6-1 to TRBJ2-7; the TRBD2 assignment by TCRdb is unverifiable without DNA. Germline loops: CDR1 MNHNS, CDR2 SASEGT. The CDR3 sequence is 15 residues long. The CDR3 here is CASSQTSGGVYEQYF.

This chain uses TRBV20-1 with TRBJ2-1; the TRBD2 assignment by TCRdb is unverifiable without DNA. The CDR3 totals 13 residues. Germline lookup yields CDR1 DFQATT and CDR2 SNEGSKA (reference sequence). CDR3 residues: CSAPGLGYNEQFF.

The V gene is TRBV5-1, the J gene TRBJ2-5; TCRdb gives TRBD1 as the D gene, but with no DNA this cannot be confirmed. CDR3 length: 13 residues. Germline values: CDR1 SGHRS, CDR2 YFSETQ. The CDR3 here is CASTTGGQETQYF.

V is TRBV20-1 and J is TRBJ1-2. CDR1 and CDR2 (germline): DFQATT, SNEGSKA (reference sequence). The CDR3 totals 16 residues. CDR3 loop: CSASESESSANYGYTF.

The chain combines TRBV5-8 with TRBJ1-2; TCRdb's D call, TRBD1, is unchecked because there is no DNA. The V gene's germline CDR1 is SGHTS and CDR2 YDEGEE. The CDR3 extends over 15 amino acids. The CDR3 here is CASSPRTGQMDGYTF.

This chain links TRBV20-1 with TRBJ2-6; with no DNA, the TCRdb D assignment of TRBD1 cannot be verified. CDR3 length equals 13 residues. Germline CDR1 DFQATT, CDR2 SNEGSKA (reference sequence). The CDR3 protein is CSAQTGGRVVLTF.

The chain is built from TRBV28 and TRBJ1-5. The CDR3 extends over 11 amino acids. Germline values: CDR1 MDHEN, CDR2 SYDVKM. This chain's CDR3 is CASKAGQPQHF.

The gene calls are TRBV12-3 or TRBV12-4 and TRBJ2-1; as DNA is missing, the TRBD2 call by TCRdb cannot be tested. The CDR3 extends over 12 amino acids. CDR3: CASSLLASEQFF.

The V call is TRBV18, the J call TRBJ2-1; without DNA, the TCRdb call of TRBD2 cannot be checked. Germline lookup yields CDR1 KGHSH and CDR2 LQKENI. The CDR3 is 16 amino acids. CDR3 sequence: CASSAVSGRAQDEQFF.